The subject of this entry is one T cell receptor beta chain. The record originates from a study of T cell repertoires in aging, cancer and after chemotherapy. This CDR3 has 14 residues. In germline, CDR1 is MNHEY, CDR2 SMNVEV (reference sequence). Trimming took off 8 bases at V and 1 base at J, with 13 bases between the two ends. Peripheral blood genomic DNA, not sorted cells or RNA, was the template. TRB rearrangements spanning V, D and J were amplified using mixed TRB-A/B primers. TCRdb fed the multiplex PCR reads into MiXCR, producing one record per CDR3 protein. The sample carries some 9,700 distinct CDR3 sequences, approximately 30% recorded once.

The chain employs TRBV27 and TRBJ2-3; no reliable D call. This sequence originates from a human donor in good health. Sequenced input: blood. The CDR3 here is CASAGRRGTDTQYF. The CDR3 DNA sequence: TGTGCCAGCGCCGGCAGGCGCGGCACAGATACGCAGTATTTT.